This T cell receptor beta chain was captured in a study of blood T cell repertoires in COVID-19 (dated by TCRdb to the early 2020s). Notes on the research overall: The collaborator samples originated in the United States, Italy and Spain and spanned the acute and convalescent phases of COVID-19. A de-identified subject ID, COVID-19 status, age in years and sex were almost always included in the sample metadata. Where available, HLA class I and class II types were obtained from metadata supplied by the sample provider rather than from assay-based typing. A freely available public database, intended as a resource for researchers studying the immune response to SARS-CoV-2, is where the repertoires were released. The samples were drawn from two sources: the first 160 participants of the ongoing ImmuneRACE study, and some 1,300 subjects contributed by 6 global collaborators. The material from the prospective study consisted of cDNA or gDNA derived from T cells, B-cell-depleted T cells, or PBMCs. The dataset comprised deeply sampled blood TCRbeta repertoires from subjects exposed to, actively infected with, or recovered from COVID-19. Beyond this particular receptor, the publication reports: The quantity of clinical and demographic metadata differed by source and by participant and was supplied without curation.

The collaborating institutions used their own protocols to collect whole blood in K2EDTA tubes. For TCRbeta analysis, collaborators shipped samples in one of three forms: frozen whole blood, isolated PBMCs, or DNA extracted from either of those sample types. The germline V gene gives CDR1 as SGHTA and CDR2 as FQGNSA. V and J are trimmed by 4 bases and 4 bases, and the gene matches miss 9 bases of the junction. The CDR3 starts with the cysteine, ends with the phenylalanine, and has 15 residues. Only CDR3 DNA remains: 45 bases, in frame from the first base. In the case of this clone: What this receptor recognizes is not known. No quality values exist for individual bases; no much larger clone is one base distant.

TCRbeta CDR3 regions were amplified from genomic DNA by means of the immunoSEQ Assay, a bias-controlled multiplex PCR. The study's own analysis went as follows. Within the assay, amplification of reference gene primers was used to estimate how many nucleated cells each sample contained. Sequence reads were collapsed and filtered to measure the absolute abundance of every unique TCRbeta CDR3 rearrangement. Productive Simpson clonality was computed per sample as the square root of Simpson's diversity index over productive rearrangements. Held by TCRdb, this immuneACCESS table contains in-frame sequences only and omits some clones. Under half of the omission traces to an unresolved V gene where checked; the cause of the rest is unknown. The D gene and trimming were derived from the DNA, and the V and J assignments and clone size from that table. This sample lists under 350,000 clones; around 86% were detected once. Of the sample, around 3.6% falls within the top ten clones.

This TCR was sampled from a young man with active or convalescent COVID-19. Source material: peripheral blood. The V and J genes are TRBV7-2 and TRBJ2-5; 7 nucleotides in the junction match TRBD1. Here is the DNA: TGTGCCAGCAGCTCCCGACAGGGTTTGGGAGAGACCCAGTACTTC. Translation gives CASSSRQGLGETQYF.